The 23 T cell receptor beta chains reported below all come from one sample, sequenced in a study of PD-1 blockade in mismatch repair-deficient tumors. Profiling relied on immunoSEQ multiplex PCR, and the TCRdb table lists in-frame clones only, not all of them. The sample records roughly 50,000 clones, 81% being singletons. The starting material was peripheral blood, obtained around 19 weeks after starting pembrolizumab. These TCRs come from an adult with mismatch repair-deficient cancer.

The chain carries TRBV27 and TRBJ2-5; 7 bases align to TRBD1. The CDR3 sequence is 15 residues long. Trimming removed 5 bases from V and 7 bases from J; junction bases left unmatched: 13. Germline values: CDR1 MNHEY, CDR2 SMNVEV (reference sequence). The CDR3 bases are TGTGCCAGCAGTCCCGCGACAGGGCGAAAAGGGACCCAGTACTTC. Translation: CASSPATGRKGTQYF.

This chain uses TRBV4-2 with TRBJ2-1, with D unresolved. Germline-derived CDR1 and CDR2 are LGHNA and YNFKEQ. Trimming took off 3 bases at V and 4 bases at J, with 4 bases between the two ends. This CDR3 region has 12 residues. DNA of the CDR3: TGTGCCAGCAGCCAGTCGTACAATGAGCAGTTCTTC. Amino acids: CASSQSYNEQFF.

The chain carries TRBV6-5 and TRBJ1-4; 8 positions agree with TRBD1. Germline-derived CDR1 and CDR2 are MNHEY and SVGAGI. The CDR3 sequence is 15 residues long. V trimming: 2 bases; J trimming: 6 bases; junction bases outside the gene matches: 5. CDR3 protein: CASSYPRGLYEKLFF. CDR3 nucleotides: TGTGCCAGCAGTTACCCCAGGGGGCTCTATGAAAAACTGTTTTTT.

CDR3 sequence (DNA): TGTGCCAGTCGGGGTTTGAACACTGAAGCTTTCTTT. As protein: CASRGLNTEAFF. The chain uses TRBV28 and TRBJ1-1; the D is unclear. This CDR3 is 12 amino acids long. Per the germline V gene, CDR1 is MDHEN and CDR2 is SYDVKM. V lost 9 bases and J lost 0, with 8 bases in between.

The rearrangement uses TRBV5-1 and TRBJ1-4; 9 positions match TRBD1. The ends lost 2 bases at V and 4 bases at J; junction bases unmatched: 3. The CDR3 covers 15 residues. The germline V gene has CDR1 SGHRS and CDR2 YFSETQ. The CDR3 region is CASSFTGGVNEKLFF. CDR3 DNA sequence: TGCGCCAGCAGCTTTACAGGGGGCGTTAATGAAAAACTGTTTTTT.

V and J are TRBV2 and TRBJ2-7; TRBD2 is a possible D gene (6 bases). This CDR3 comprises 14 residues. With 1 base removed from V and 1 base from J, the gap between germline ends came to 8 bases. Germline V gene lookup returns CDR1 SNHLY and CDR2 FYNNEI. Here the CDR3 DNA reads TGTGCCAGCAGTGAAGGGAGGGGTTCCTACGAGCAGTACTTC. Residues: CASSEGRGSYEQYF.

V usage is TRBV25-1 and J usage is TRBJ2-3, with D tentatively TRBD1 (7 bases). CDR1 MGHDK and CDR2 SYGVNS come from the germline V gene. The CDR3 is 14 amino acids. Trimming cost V 10 bases and J 0 bases, with 14 bases left between them. CDR3 nucleotides: TGTGCCACGGCAGGGGGGCAAAGCACAGATACGCAGTATTTT. Protein product: CATAGGQSTDTQYF.

V usage is TRBV18 and J usage is TRBJ2-7, with TRBD1 as a possible D gene (7 bases). This CDR3 is 15 amino acids long. The V gene lost 8 bases and the J gene lost 7 bases, with 24 bases spanning the gap. Germline CDR1 and CDR2: KGHSH and LQKENI. The CDR3 region has the DNA TGTGCCAGCCGATCGGGGGACAGCCTTTTAGATGAGCAGTACTTC. The encoded protein is CASRSGDSLLDEQYF.

The chain couples TRBV7-2 to TRBJ1-5, with D uncertain. V shed 5 bases and J shed 3 bases, with 14 bases lying between them. CDR3 length: 15 amino acids. CDR1 is SGHTA, CDR2 FQGNSA, per germline. CDR3 nucleotides: TGTGCCAGCAGCCGACCGATAGGGAACAATCAGCCCCAGCATTTT. Protein product: CASSRPIGNNQPQHF. The full variable domain, with the rest looked up from reference TRBV7-2 and TRBJ1-5, is GAGVSQSPSNKVTEKGKDVELRCDPISGHTALYWYRQSLGQGLEFLIYFQGNSAPDKSGLPSDRFSAERTGGSVSTLTIQRTQQEDSAVYLCASSRPIGNNQPQHFGDGTRLSIL.

The chain links TRBV5-1 to TRBJ2-7; a possible D gene is TRBD1 (6 bases). Germline V gives CDR1 SGHRS, CDR2 YFSETQ. This CDR3 has 15 residues. V lost 3 bases to trimming and J lost 0 bases, with 13 bases between them. The CDR3 DNA follows: TGCGCCAGCAGCTACAGGGACCCGAGCTCCTACGAGCAGTACTTC. This sequence encodes CASSYRDPSSYEQYF.

The chain uses TRBV9 and TRBJ2-5, with 9 bases matching TRBD1. J lost 5 bases, V lost 4 bases, and 6 bases had no gene match. The CDR3 is 14 residues long. Germline V CDR1 and CDR2: SGDLS, YYNGEE. This chain's CDR3 is CASSWGQGQETQYF. CDR3 coding DNA: TGTGCCAGCAGCTGGGGACAGGGACAGGAGACCCAGTACTTC.

The chain links TRBV7-2 to TRBJ1-2; perhaps TRBD1 as D (6 bases). Germline CDR1 SGHTA, CDR2 FQGNSA. Between the trimmed V and J ends, which lost 1 base and 6 bases, there was a span of 21 bases. The CDR3 has 17 amino acids. The CDR3 DNA is TGTGCCAGCAGCTTAGGGGGGCGGGGGCCCTCGTGGGATGGCTACACCTTC. Protein sequence: CASSLGGRGPSWDGYTF.

The chain carries TRBV5-5 and TRBJ2-1; TRBD2 is a possible D gene (6 bases). CDR3 size: 17 residues. Trimming cost V 5 bases and J 4 bases, with 22 bases left between them. Per germline, CDR1 SGHKS and CDR2 YYEKEE (reference sequence). DNA for the CDR3: TGTGCCAGCAGATCACTTGGGGGGTCTTCGGGGTACAATGAGCAGTTCTTC. It is translated as CASRSLGGSSGYNEQFF.

Turning to this clone: The junction departs from germline at one end; a sequencing error may be responsible. The chain carries TRBV5-5 and TRBJ1-5; D uncertain. The germline CDR1 and CDR2 sequences are SGHKS and YYEKEE (reference sequence). This CDR3 region has 13 residues. As DNA, the CDR3 is TGTGCCAGCAGTTTGGACGAGCATCAGCCCCAGCATTTT. It translates to CASSLDEHQPQHF.

The V gene is TRBV19, the J gene TRBJ1-4; possibly TRBD1 for D (6 bases). Germline CDR1 is LNHDA and CDR2 is SQIVND (reference sequence). The CDR3 covers 13 residues. V gave up 10 bases and J gave up 6 bases, with 15 bases separating them. The CDR3 reads CATSGVGDEKLFF. CDR3 in DNA: TGTGCCACCTCAGGGGTCGGTGATGAAAAACTGTTTTTT.

J is TRBJ2-1 and V is TRBV19, with 9 bases aligning to TRBD2. This CDR3 is 16 amino acids long. The V and J ends lost 2 bases and 4 bases, in that order; junction bases with no gene match: 6. Germline V gene lookup returns CDR1 LNHDA and CDR2 SQIVND (reference sequence). The CDR3 is CASSIQAGGAYNEQFF. For the CDR3, the DNA is TGTGCCAGTAGTATACAGGCGGGAGGGGCATACAATGAGCAGTTCTTC. Supplemented by reference TRBV19 and TRBJ2-1, the full variable domain reads DGGITQSPKYLFRKEGQNVTLSCEQNLNHDAMYWYRQDPGQGLRLIYYSQIVNDFQKGDIAEGYSVSREKKESFPLTVTSAQKNPTAFYLCASSIQAGGAYNEQFFGPGTRLTVL.

This clone was seen a handful of times. The V call is TRBV11-3, the J call TRBJ2-7; D gene uncertain. From germline, CDR1 is SGHNT and CDR2 YENEEA. CDR3 size: 13 residues. The germline V and J ends were trimmed by 8 bases and 1 base, with 12 bases remaining between them. The chain's CDR3 is CASESRNSYEQYF. The CDR3 bases are TGTGCCAGCGAAAGCAGGAATTCCTACGAGCAGTACTTC.

The chain links TRBV19 to TRBJ1-5, with D uncertain. The CDR3 is 15 residues long. Looked up from germline, CDR1 is LNHDA and CDR2 is SQIVND (reference sequence). V dropped 5 bases and J dropped 0 bases, with 11 bases sitting between them. CDR3 coding DNA: TGTGCCAGTAGTTATGGGATAGGTAGCAATCAGCCCCAGCATTTT. It translates to CASSYGIGSNQPQHF.

This clone was recorded a few times. The chain couples TRBV28 to TRBJ2-4, with D possibly being TRBD1 or TRBD2 (5 bases each). The CDR3 spans 13 residues. The V gene's germline CDR1 is MDHEN and CDR2 SYDVKM. Trimming left V 6 bases short and J 13 bases short, with 19 bases between. CDR3 nucleotides: TGTGCCAGCAGATCCGAGGGGTCTCCGGGACAGTACTTC. Translation: CASRSEGSPGQYF. The variable domain in full, with the rest retrieved from reference TRBV28 and TRBJ2-4, is DVKVTQSSRYLVKRTGEKVFLECVQDMDHENMFWYRQDPGLGLRLIYFSYDVKMKEKGDIPEGYSVSREKKERFSLILESASTNQTSMYLCASRSEGSPGQYFGAGTRLSVL.

The table lists this clone with a count of one. J is TRBJ2-5 and V is TRBV27, with TRBD1 matching 7 bases. There are 15 residues in the CDR3. CDR1 is MNHEY and CDR2 is SMNVEV in the germline V gene (reference sequence). Losses at the gene ends were 0 bases for V and 5 bases for J; bases not matched to a gene: 6. CDR3 coding DNA: TGTGCCAGCAGTTTATCCCGACAGGGTAGGGAGACCCAGTACTTC. This codes for CASSLSRQGRETQYF.

J is TRBJ1-1 and V is TRBV30; no reliable D call. V lost 8 bases to trimming and J lost 6 bases, with 19 bases between them. The CDR3 runs 13 residues. Germline lookup yields CDR1 GTSNPN and CDR2 SVGIG (reference sequence). CDR3 in amino acids: CAIWEARRAEAFF. The CDR3 region has the DNA TGTGCCATCTGGGAGGCGCGGAGGGCTGAAGCTTTCTTT.

The chain employs TRBV5-6 and TRBJ1-5, with D possibly matching TRBD1 (5 bases). Trimming cost V 3 bases and J 4 bases, with 11 bases left between them. Per the germline V gene, CDR1 is SGHDT and CDR2 is YYEEEE. The CDR3 totals 14 residues. In DNA, the CDR3 is TGTGCCAGCAGCTGGGGGACGGAGAATCAGCCCCAGCATTTT. Amino acid sequence: CASSWGTENQPQHF.

V gene TRBV2 combines with J gene TRBJ2-2, with D hard to call. V gave up 2 bases and J gave up 8 bases, with 9 bases separating them. The CDR3 extends over 13 amino acids. Germline V gene lookup returns CDR1 SNHLY and CDR2 FYNNEI. Here the CDR3 reads CASSEWGTGELFF. The CDR3 region has the DNA TGTGCCAGCAGTGAATGGGGTACTGGGGAGCTGTTTTTT.